This entry describes one TCR beta chain. The data stem from a study of patients and donors after allogeneic stem cell transplantation. The CDR3 spans 10 residues. Looked up from germline, CDR1 is DFQATT and CDR2 is SNEGSKA (reference sequence). The V gene lost 1 base and the J gene lost 4 bases, with 1 base spanning the gap. TCRdb re-called the RT-PCR reads with MiXCR, one entry per CDR3 protein. Of roughly 190,000 distinct CDR3 sequences listed, roughly two fifths are singletons. The sample taken for sequencing was blood, either unsorted or a sorted T cell fraction (not recorded which). The TCR originated in a human donor who was either an allogeneic HSCT recipient or a stem cell or donor lymphocyte infusion donor (not recorded which). It is not recorded whose cells these are; they may come from a transplant donor. The chain has TRBV20-1 and TRBJ1-2; D gene uncertain. CDR3 region: CSARGYGYTF. The CDR3 bases are TGCAGTGCTAGAGGCTATGGCTACACCTTC.